These 26 T cell receptor beta chains share one sample of origin, sequenced in a study of cytomegalovirus exposure and HLA in healthy donors. Primers included in the PCR were 60 Vbeta and 13 Jbeta primers. Data came from immunoSEQ multiplex PCR; TCRdb stores just in-frame clones and leaves some out. The sample shows roughly 280,000 clones, more than 55% of them seen only once. Sequences were obtained from PBMCs. Receptor source: a female donor in good health and CMV-seronegative.

The V and J genes are TRBV27 and TRBJ1-3; maybe TRBD1 (5 bases). The germline CDR1 and CDR2 sequences are MNHEY and SMNVEV (reference sequence). V was cut by 4 bases and J by 0 bases, with 7 bases left in between. The CDR3 runs to 14 residues. The CDR3 is CASSSGNSGNTIYF. The CDR3 DNA reads TGTGCCAGCAGTTCAGGGAACTCTGGAAACACCATATATTTT.

The rearrangement uses TRBV6-4 and TRBJ1-5, with TRBD1 matching over 7 bases. From germline, CDR1 is MRHNA and CDR2 SNTAGT. The ends lost 7 bases at V and 1 base at J; junction bases unmatched: 4. The CDR3 runs 14 residues. This CDR3 is CASITGVSNQPQHF. CDR3 coding DNA: TGTGCCAGCATTACAGGGGTAAGCAATCAGCCCCAGCATTTT.

The chain is built from TRBV2 and TRBJ2-3; 8 bases line up with TRBD2. The CDR3 consists of 14 residues. Germline trimming cut 5 bases from V and 6 bases from J; bases unmatched to any gene: 7. In germline, CDR1 is SNHLY, CDR2 FYNNEI. This chain's CDR3 is CASSFREGPDTQYF. The CDR3 DNA is TGTGCCAGCAGTTTCCGGGAGGGTCCCGATACGCAGTATTTT.

The chain uses TRBV30 and TRBJ1-2; 8 positions agree with TRBD1. Germline CDR1 GTSNPN, CDR2 SVGIG (reference sequence). CDR3 size: 12 residues. V trimming: 5 bases; J trimming: 3 bases; junction bases outside the gene matches: 2. CDR3 bases: TGTGCCTGGGAGACAGGGGACTATGGCTACACCTTC. The encoded protein is CAWETGDYGYTF.

This chain joins TRBV11-2 and TRBJ1-2; D may be TRBD1 (6 bases). The V gene's germline CDR1 is SGHAT and CDR2 FQNNGV. Trimming took 4 bases from V and 8 from J, leaving 20 bases between them. The CDR3 runs 15 residues. DNA for the CDR3: TGTGCCAGCAGCTCCCCCCGGACAGCGAGCGGAGGCTACACCTTC. Translated: CASSSPRTASGGYTF.

The CDR3 reads CASSRGPPAGGLSSYNEQFF. CDR3 sequence (DNA): TGTGCCAGCAGCCGAGGGCCCCCAGCGGGAGGTCTGAGCTCCTACAATGAGCAGTTCTTC. The chain is built from TRBV4-2 and TRBJ2-1, with 9 bases identical to TRBD2. Germline V gene sequence: CDR1 LGHNA, CDR2 YNFKEQ. This CDR3 contains 20 residues. V lost 4 bases, J lost 0 bases, and 16 bases stayed unmatched.

The genes are TRBV13 and TRBJ2-3; weak D call: TRBD2 (5 bases). Germline V gene lookup returns CDR1 PRHDT and CDR2 FYEKMQ (reference sequence). CDR3 length: 13 amino acids. The V end lost 6 bases, the J end lost 0 bases, and 7 bases lay between the germline ends. The chain's CDR3 is CASRRGSTDTQYF. The CDR3 DNA is TGTGCCAGCAGACGGGGTAGCACAGATACGCAGTATTTT.

This chain uses TRBV2 with TRBJ2-3; 9 bases fit TRBD2. CDR1 is SNHLY, CDR2 FYNNEI, per germline. The CDR3 contains 14 residues. The CDR3 bases are TGTGGGGGGACTAGCAGTACTAGCACAGATACGCAGTATTTT. As protein: CGGTSSTSTDTQYF.

This clone came up a few times. The chain combines TRBV14 with TRBJ2-7; TRBD2 agrees at 10 bases. Losses at the gene ends were 1 base for V and 3 bases for J; bases not matched to a gene: 6. This CDR3 region has 16 residues. Germline V lookup: CDR1 SGHDN, CDR2 FVKESK. DNA for the CDR3: TGTGCCAGCAGCCAAGGACTAGCGGGCGGGAACTACGAGCAGTACTTC. This translates into CASSQGLAGGNYEQYF.

The chain recombines TRBV28 with TRBJ2-7; 10 bases agree with TRBD2. The CDR3 length is 15 residues. With 5 bases clipped from V and 4 bases from J, the junction kept 8 bases outside the gene matches. The germline V gene encodes CDR1 MDHEN and CDR2 SYDVKM. For the CDR3, the DNA is TGTGCCAGCAGTGCCCCGAGTAGCGGGAGGTACGAGCAGTACTTC. Protein sequence: CASSAPSSGRYEQYF. Complete variable domain (other parts from reference TRBV28 and TRBJ2-7): DVKVTQSSRYLVKRTGEKVFLECVQDMDHENMFWYRQDPGLGLRLIYFSYDVKMKEKGDIPEGYSVSREKKERFSLILESASTNQTSMYLCASSAPSSGRYEQYFGPGTRLTVT.

With respect to this clone: A read error may produce the germline difference seen at one junction end. V is TRBV7-9 and J is TRBJ1-1, with D unresolved. The CDR3 consists of 13 residues. Germline CDR1 is SEHNR and CDR2 is FQNEAQ (reference sequence). The CDR3 here is CSSSTRVEAEAFF. The CDR3 DNA follows: TGTTCCAGCAGCACCCGAGTAGAGGCTGAAGCTTTCTTT.

The CDR3 region is CASSGGTSGSYEQYF. The CDR3 DNA reads as TGTGCCAGCAGTGGGGGGACTAGCGGGAGCTACGAGCAGTACTTC. V and J are TRBV27 and TRBJ2-7, with 14 bases lining up with TRBD2. This CDR3 comprises 15 residues. Germline V gives CDR1 MNHEY, CDR2 SMNVEV (reference sequence). J was trimmed by 3 bases and V by 5 bases; bases with no gene match: 3.

This clone has only a few counts. J is TRBJ2-7 and V is TRBV7-8; the D is unclear. The V end was cut by 1 base, the J end by 4 bases, with 17 bases between. The V gene's germline CDR1 is SGHVS and CDR2 FQNEAQ. The CDR3 runs 16 residues. The CDR3 sequence is CASSLGGRGGKYEQYF. Written as DNA, the CDR3 is TGTGCCAGCAGCTTAGGTGGTCGTGGCGGAAAATACGAGCAGTACTTC.

This clone was found a few times. CDR3 bases: TGTGCCAGCAGCGTAGTTTCACTAGCGGGCCCGGTTGGGAATACGCAGTATTTT. This gives the protein CASSVVSLAGPVGNTQYF. The chain joins TRBV9 to TRBJ2-3, with TRBD2 identical over 9 bases. J lost 7 bases, V lost 0 bases, and 15 bases had no gene match. Germline CDR1 SGDLS, CDR2 YYNGEE. This CDR3 is built from 18 residues.

The CDR3 bases are TGCGCCAGCATGGAGAATGGGGAGACCCAGTACTTC. This encodes CASMENGETQYF. The chain is built from TRBV5-1 and TRBJ2-5, with D unresolved. Trimming left V 6 bases short and J 5 bases short, with 11 bases between. The germline gives CDR1 SGHRS, CDR2 YFSETQ. The CDR3 extends over 12 amino acids.

This rearrangement joins TRBV7-9 to TRBJ2-1, with D possibly being TRBD1 (6 bases). This CDR3 is built from 15 residues. Germline CDR1 and CDR2: SEHNR and FQNEAQ (reference sequence). The V end was cut by 5 bases, the J end by 0 bases, with 11 bases between. The CDR3, as DNA: TGTGCCAGCAGCACTAGGACAGACTCCTACAATGAGCAGTTCTTC. It is translated as CASSTRTDSYNEQFF.

The chain combines TRBV9 with TRBJ1-1; TRBD1 matches 8 bases. Per germline, CDR1 SGDLS and CDR2 YYNGEE. J gave up 1 base and V 5 bases, and 7 bases lay outside the gene matches. The CDR3 extends over 15 amino acids. CDR3 residues: CASSAQGAGNTEAFF. CDR3 coding DNA: TGTGCCAGCAGTGCGCAGGGGGCAGGGAACACTGAAGCTTTCTTT.

The chain links TRBV7-3 to TRBJ2-3; no clear D gene. The ends were cut back, 1 base at V and 2 bases at J, with 13 bases in the middle. The CDR3 runs to 16 residues. Germline CDR1 and CDR2: SGHTA and FQGTGA. The CDR3 spells CASSLNLAETTDTQYF. DNA of the CDR3: TGTGCCAGCAGCTTAAATCTGGCGGAGACCACAGATACGCAGTATTTT.

The chain uses TRBV11-3 and TRBJ2-3, with a weak D call TRBD1 (5 bases). Germline V gives CDR1 SGHNT, CDR2 YENEEA. V was trimmed by 5 bases and J by 2 bases, leaving 11 bases between them. There are 14 residues in the CDR3. The CDR3 loop reads CASSKGPYTDTQYF. CDR3 nucleotides: TGTGCCAGCAGCAAGGGGCCCTACACAGATACGCAGTATTTT.

Here the CDR3 reads CASSFDRDSSPLHF. The DNA for the CDR3 is TGTGCCAGCAGCTTCGACAGGGATTCTTCACCCCTCCACTTT. The genes are TRBV28 and TRBJ1-6; 7 positions match TRBD1. Germline trimming cut 6 bases from V and 9 bases from J; bases unmatched to any gene: 8. CDR1 and CDR2 from the germline V gene are MDHEN and SYDVKM. The CDR3 contains 14 residues.

The chain recombines TRBV5-1 with TRBJ2-1; 14 nucleotides agree with TRBD2. The CDR3 spans 15 residues. CDR1 and CDR2 from the germline V gene are SGHRS and YFSETQ. Losses at the gene ends were 4 bases for V and 9 bases for J; bases not matched to a gene: 6. As DNA, the CDR3 is TGCGCCAGCAGCCCCGGGACTAGCGGGGGAATTGAGCAGTTCTTC. Translated: CASSPGTSGGIEQFF.

V is TRBV4-2 and J is TRBJ2-7; 11 bases line up with TRBD2. This CDR3 contains 17 residues. V shed 0 bases and J 2 bases; nucleotides not matched to a gene: 6. CDR1 is LGHNA, CDR2 YNFKEQ, per germline. For the CDR3, the DNA is TGTGCCAGCAGCCAAGACGGACTAGCGGGTTGGACCTACGAGCAGTACTTC. Amino acids: CASSQDGLAGWTYEQYF.

The chain carries TRBV21-1 and TRBJ2-3; the DNA was not compared with TRBD2, the D call given in the table. TRBV21-1 is given as a pseudogene. This CDR3 has 10 amino acids. The CDR3 DNA sequence: TGTGCCAGCCTTAGAAATACGCAGTATTTT. As protein: CASLRNTQYF.

The V and J genes are TRBV5-1 and TRBJ2-5, with TRBD1 matching over 10 bases. Trimming removed 4 bases from V and 4 bases from J; junction bases left unmatched: 10. This CDR3 spans 16 amino acids. Germline V gene sequence: CDR1 SGHRS, CDR2 YFSETQ. The CDR3 region has the DNA TGCGCCAGCAGCACCGGGGACAGGGGCTCCTCAGAGACCCAGTACTTC. Translation: CASSTGDRGSSETQYF.

CDR3 nucleotide sequence: TGTGCCAGCAGTTTTCGACTAGCGGGAGCCAAAAACATTCAGTACTTC. Its protein product is CASSFRLAGAKNIQYF. The rearrangement links TRBV28 to TRBJ2-4; 10 bases match TRBD2. Germline V CDR1 and CDR2: MDHEN, SYDVKM. The CDR3 has 16 amino acids. Unmatched junction bases numbered 2, after V lost 3 bases and J lost 0 bases.

CDR3 amino acids: CASSIQGAQDTQYF. As DNA, the CDR3 is TGTGCCAGCAGCATCCAGGGGGCTCAGGATACGCAGTATTTT. V gene TRBV5-6 combines with J gene TRBJ2-3, with 8 bases lining up with TRBD1. The CDR3 is made up of 14 amino acids. V shed 4 bases, J shed 6 bases, and the junction held 7 bases outside the gene matches. In germline, CDR1 is SGHDT, CDR2 YYEEEE.